These 7 T cell receptor beta chains came from one sample sequenced in a study of PD-L1 blockade in urothelial cancer. The protocol was immunoSEQ multiplex PCR, while the TCRdb copy is restricted to in-frame clones and leaves out a portion. The repertoire holds about 32,000 clones, with about a third as singletons. The sample consisted of tumor tissue, taken before atezolizumab (anti-PD-L1) treatment. Receptor source: a man aged 55 to 70 with urothelial cancer.

This clone turned up a few times. The chain couples TRBV11-3 to TRBJ2-7, with 7 bases that match TRBD1. This CDR3 comprises 15 residues. V lost 2 bases to trimming and J lost 5 bases; unmatched junction nucleotides: 9. The V gene's germline CDR1 is SGHNT and CDR2 YENEEA. CDR3 protein: CASSLRPTGADEQYF. The CDR3 DNA reads TGTGCCAGCAGCTTAAGGCCCACAGGGGCCGACGAGCAGTACTTC.

The rearrangement links TRBV19 to TRBJ1-1, with D possibly TRBD1 on 6 matching bases. V lost 7 bases and J 1 base, leaving 19 bases between the germline ends. The CDR3 totals 16 residues. Germline CDR1 LNHDA, CDR2 SQIVND (reference sequence). This CDR3 is CASKAETGRANTEAFF. For the CDR3, the DNA is TGTGCCAGTAAGGCGGAGACAGGACGCGCGAACACTGAAGCTTTCTTT.

This chain uses TRBV11-3 with TRBJ2-3; weak D call: TRBD1 (6 bases). This CDR3 region has 15 residues. Deletions cut 5 bases from V and 3 bases from J, with 15 bases between. Germline V lookup: CDR1 SGHNT, CDR2 YENEEA. The CDR3 DNA reads as TGTGCCAGCAGCGTAACCGGGACAAAAACAGATACGCAGTATTTT. It translates to CASSVTGTKTDTQYF. Full variable domain (outside the CDR3, taken from reference TRBV11-3 and TRBJ2-3): EAGVVQSPRYKIIEKKQPVAFWCNPISGHNTLYWYLQNLGQGPELLIRYENEEAVDDSQLPKDRFSAERLKGVDSTLKIQPAELGDSAVYLCASSVTGTKTDTQYFGPGTRLTVL.

The V call is TRBV6-8, the J call TRBJ2-2; TRBD2 matches at 7 bases. Germline CDR1 is MNHGY and CDR2 is SAAAGT. After removal of 4 bases from V and 5 bases from J, the junction contained 4 bases not matched to a gene. CDR3 length: 14 amino acids. CDR3 bases: TGTGCCAGCAGTTCGCGGACTAGGACCGGGGAGCTGTTTTTT. Translating it yields CASSSRTRTGELFF.

V usage is TRBV12-5 and J usage is TRBJ1-5; unclear D gene. Germline assignment: CDR1 LGHNT and CDR2 FRNRAP. The CDR3 spans 12 residues. V gave up 1 base and J gave up 3 bases, with 1 base separating them. In DNA, the CDR3 is TGTGCTAGTGGTTTGGACAATCAGCCCCAGCATTTT. Encoded protein: CASGLDNQPQHF.

This chain joins TRBV19 and TRBJ1-1; D might be TRBD1 (6 bases). This CDR3 has 15 amino acids. The V end lost 7 bases, the J end lost 7 bases, and 22 bases lay between the germline ends. Germline V gives CDR1 LNHDA, CDR2 SQIVND (reference sequence). The CDR3 spells CASNKRSGGQDEAFF. The CDR3 DNA reads TGTGCCAGTAATAAAAGGTCCGGGGGGCAAGATGAAGCTTTCTTT.

This chain links TRBV19 with TRBJ1-1; 9 positions agree with TRBD1. Germline V lookup: CDR1 LNHDA, CDR2 SQIVND (reference sequence). The trim removed 7 bases at V and 1 base at J, leaving 4 bases unmatched. The CDR3 runs to 14 residues. In nucleotides, the CDR3 is TGTGCCAGTACCTGGGACAGGGCGAACACTGAAGCTTTCTTT. Its translation is CASTWDRANTEAFF.